This note documents a single T cell receptor beta chain sequence. As originally analysed: Nucleated cell number was recorded as an estimate derived from reference gene primer amplification. Assay used: immunoSEQ multiplex PCR; TCRdb lists only in-frame clones, some missing. The V and J calls and the clone size are those of that table, but D and trimming were determined from the DNA. The profile covers about 60,000 clones, with roughly 82% appearing a single time and more than 8% taken by the ten largest. Germline V CDR1 and CDR2: LNHDA, SQIVND (reference sequence). This CDR3 has 14 amino acids. J gave up 4 bases and V 9 bases, and 11 bases lay outside the gene matches. This entry comes from a study of blood T cell repertoires in COVID-19. Study details: Samples came from the United States, Italy and Spain, spanning acute and convalescent COVID-19. T cells, B-cell-depleted T cells, or PBMCs supplied cDNA or gDNA.

The chain links TRBV19 to TRBJ1-1; 7 bases map to TRBD1. Material for sequencing was peripheral blood. The TCR originated in a woman older than 75 with acute or convalescent COVID-19. The CDR3 loop is CASQSRQGSTEAFF. The CDR3 bases are TGTGCCAGCCAATCCCGACAGGGTAGCACTGAAGCTTTCTTT.